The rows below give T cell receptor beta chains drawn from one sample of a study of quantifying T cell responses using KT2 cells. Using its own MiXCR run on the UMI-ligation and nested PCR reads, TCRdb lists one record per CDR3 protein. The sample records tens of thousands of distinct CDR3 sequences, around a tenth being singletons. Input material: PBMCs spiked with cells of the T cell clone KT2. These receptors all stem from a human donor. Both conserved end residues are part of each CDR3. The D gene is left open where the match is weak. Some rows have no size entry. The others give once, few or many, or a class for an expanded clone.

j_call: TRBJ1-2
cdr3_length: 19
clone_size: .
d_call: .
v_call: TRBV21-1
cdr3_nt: TGTGCCAGCAGCAAAGCGGGGACAGGGACGGAATGTAAAACGGATGGCTACACCTTC
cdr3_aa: CASSKAGTGTECKTDGYTF

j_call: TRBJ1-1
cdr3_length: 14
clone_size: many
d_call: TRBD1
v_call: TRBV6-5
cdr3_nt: TGTGCCAGCAGTTTCCAGGGGGTGGGCACTGAAGCTTTCTTT
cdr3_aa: CASSFQGVGTEAFF

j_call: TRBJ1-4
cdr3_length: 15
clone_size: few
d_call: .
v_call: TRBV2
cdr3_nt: TGTGCCAGCAGTGGGTTGCGGGGGCGCAATGAAAAACTGTTTTTT
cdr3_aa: CASSGLRGRNEKLFF

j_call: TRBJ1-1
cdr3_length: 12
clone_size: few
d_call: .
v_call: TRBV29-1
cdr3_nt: TGCAGCGTTGGGACACTGGGGGCCGAAGCTTTCTTT
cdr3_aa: CSVGTLGAEAFF

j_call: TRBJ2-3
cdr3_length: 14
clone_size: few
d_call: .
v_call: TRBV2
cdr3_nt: TGTGCCAGCAGAATGGGTGGGCAGCGACATACGCAGTATTTT
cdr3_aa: CASRMGGQRHTQYF

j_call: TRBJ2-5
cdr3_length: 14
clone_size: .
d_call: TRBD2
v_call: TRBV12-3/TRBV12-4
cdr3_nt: TGTGCCAGCAGTCCCACTAGCGGGCTAAGAACCCAGTACTTC
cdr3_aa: CASSPTSGLRTQYF

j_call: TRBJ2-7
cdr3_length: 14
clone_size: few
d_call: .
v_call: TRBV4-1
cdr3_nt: TGCGCCAGCAGCCGGACGGGCCGGGGTTACGAGCAGTACTTC
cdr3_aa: CASSRTGRGYEQYF

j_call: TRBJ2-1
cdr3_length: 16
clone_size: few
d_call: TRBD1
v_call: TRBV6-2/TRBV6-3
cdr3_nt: TGTGCCAGCAGTAAGGGAGACAGGGTTCCCTACAATGAGCAGTTCTTC
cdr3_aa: CASSKGDRVPYNEQFF

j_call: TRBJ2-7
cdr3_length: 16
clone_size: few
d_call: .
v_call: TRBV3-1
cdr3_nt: TGTGCCAGCAGCCAATCCCATGCGGCAAAAGGTTACGAGCAGTACTTC
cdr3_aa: CASSQSHAAKGYEQYF

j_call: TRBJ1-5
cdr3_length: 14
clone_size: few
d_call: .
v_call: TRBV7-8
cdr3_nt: TGTGCCAGCAGCTCCTTCGGAGGGAATCAGCCCCAGCATTTT
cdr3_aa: CASSSFGGNQPQHF

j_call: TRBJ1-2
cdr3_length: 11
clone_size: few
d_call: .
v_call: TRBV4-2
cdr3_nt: TGTGCCAGCAGCCAAACATCCGACTACACCTTC
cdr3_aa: CASSQTSDYTF

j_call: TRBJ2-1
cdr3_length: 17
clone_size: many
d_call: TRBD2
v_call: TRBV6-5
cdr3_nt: TGTGCCAGCAGTGGACTAGCGGGAGTGAAGGGGTACAATGAGCAGTTCTTC
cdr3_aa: CASSGLAGVKGYNEQFF

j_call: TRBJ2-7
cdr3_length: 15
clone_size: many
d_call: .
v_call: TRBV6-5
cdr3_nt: TGTGCCAGCAGATGGAGCTGGGACGGACACTACGAGCAGTACTTC
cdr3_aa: CASRWSWDGHYEQYF

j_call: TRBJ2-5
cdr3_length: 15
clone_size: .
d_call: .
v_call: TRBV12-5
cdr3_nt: TGTGCTAGTGCCATCGGGACTGATAAGATTGTGACCCAGTACTTC
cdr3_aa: CASAIGTDKIVTQYF

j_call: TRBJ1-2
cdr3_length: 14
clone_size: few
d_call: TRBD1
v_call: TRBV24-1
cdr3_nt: TGTGCCACCAGTGATTCAGGACAGGTCGGAGGCTACACCTTC
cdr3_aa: CATSDSGQVGGYTF

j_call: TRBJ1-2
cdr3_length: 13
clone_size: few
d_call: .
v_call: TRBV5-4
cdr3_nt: TGTGCCAGCAGCCATGGGGATAACTATGGCTACACCTTC
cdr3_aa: CASSHGDNYGYTF

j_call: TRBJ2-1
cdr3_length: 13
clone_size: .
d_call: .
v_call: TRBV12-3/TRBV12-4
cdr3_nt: TGTGCCAGCAGTCCTCGGACACACAATGAGCAGTTCTTC
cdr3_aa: CASSPRTHNEQFF

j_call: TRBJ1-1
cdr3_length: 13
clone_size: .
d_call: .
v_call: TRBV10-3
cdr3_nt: TGTGCCATCAGTGAGTCGATGAACACTGAAGCTTTCTTT
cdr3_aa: CAISESMNTEAFF

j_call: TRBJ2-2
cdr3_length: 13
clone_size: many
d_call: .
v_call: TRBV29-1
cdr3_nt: TGCAGCGTTGAATTAGGGTACACCGGGGAGCTGTTTTTT
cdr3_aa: CSVELGYTGELFF

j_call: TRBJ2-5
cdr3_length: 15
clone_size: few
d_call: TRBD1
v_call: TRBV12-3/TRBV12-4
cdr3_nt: TGTGCCAGCAGTGCCGGGACAGGGGGCTGGGAGACCCAGTACTTC
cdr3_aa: CASSAGTGGWETQYF

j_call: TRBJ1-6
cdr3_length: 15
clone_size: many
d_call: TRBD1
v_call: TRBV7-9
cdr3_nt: TGTGCCAGCAGCCCCCGACGGACAGGGGATTCACCCCTCCACTTT
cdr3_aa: CASSPRRTGDSPLHF

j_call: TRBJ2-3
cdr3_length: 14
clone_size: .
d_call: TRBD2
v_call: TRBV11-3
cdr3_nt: TGTGCCAGCAGCCTCACTAGCGTGGGAGATACGCAGTATTTT
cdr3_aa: CASSLTSVGDTQYF

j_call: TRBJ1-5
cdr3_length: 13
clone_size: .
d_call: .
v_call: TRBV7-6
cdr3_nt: TGTGCCAGCAGCCCTCTCGGGGATCAGCCCCAGCATTTT
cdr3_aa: CASSPLGDQPQHF

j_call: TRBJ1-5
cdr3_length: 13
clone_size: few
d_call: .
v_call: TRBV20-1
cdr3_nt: TGCAGTGCTAGAGGGCAGGGGCTGGAGCCCCAGCATTTT
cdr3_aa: CSARGQGLEPQHF

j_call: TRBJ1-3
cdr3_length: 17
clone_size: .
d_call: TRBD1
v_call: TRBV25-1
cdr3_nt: TGTGCCAGCAGACAGACAGGGGGTAAACTCTCTGGAAACACCATATATTTT
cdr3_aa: CASRQTGGKLSGNTIYF

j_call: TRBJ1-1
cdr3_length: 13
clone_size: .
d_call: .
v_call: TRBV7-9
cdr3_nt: TGTGCCAGCAGGGAACAGGGTAACACTGAAGCTTTCTTT
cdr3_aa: CASREQGNTEAFF

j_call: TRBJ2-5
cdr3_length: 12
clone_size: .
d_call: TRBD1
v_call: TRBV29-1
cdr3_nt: TGCAGCGTGGGACAGCGCCAAGAGACCCAGTACTTC
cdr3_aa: CSVGQRQETQYF

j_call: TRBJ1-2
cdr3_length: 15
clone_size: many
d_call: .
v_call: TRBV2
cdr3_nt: TGTGCCAGCAGTGACGCCCGCCCCATCAGGTCTGGCTACACCTTC
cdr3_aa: CASSDARPIRSGYTF

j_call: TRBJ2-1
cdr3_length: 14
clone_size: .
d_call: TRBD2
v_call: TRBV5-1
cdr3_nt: TGCGCCAGCAGCCCCGCGGGGGTGGACAATGAGCAGTTCTTC
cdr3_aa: CASSPAGVDNEQFF

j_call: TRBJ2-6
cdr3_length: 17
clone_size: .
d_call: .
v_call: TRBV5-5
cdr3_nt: TGTGCCAGCAGCTTGCGGGGAATGAGTTCTGGGGCCAACGTCCTGACTTTC
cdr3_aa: CASSLRGMSSGANVLTF

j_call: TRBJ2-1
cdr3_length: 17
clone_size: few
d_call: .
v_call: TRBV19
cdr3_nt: TGTGCCAGTAGTATAGATCCCGTGACAGTGTCTGGGAATGAGCAGTTCTTC
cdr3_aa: CASSIDPVTVSGNEQFF

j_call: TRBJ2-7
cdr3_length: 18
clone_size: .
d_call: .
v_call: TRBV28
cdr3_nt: TGTGCCAGCCAACCGACGGGTCGGTTCGGGGCTCCGTCGAGCGAGCAGTACTTC
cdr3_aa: CASQPTGRFGAPSSEQYF

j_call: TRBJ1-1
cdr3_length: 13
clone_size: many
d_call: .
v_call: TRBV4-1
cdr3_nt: TGCGCCAGCAGCCAAGGCGTCAGATCTGAAGCTTTCTTT
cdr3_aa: CASSQGVRSEAFF

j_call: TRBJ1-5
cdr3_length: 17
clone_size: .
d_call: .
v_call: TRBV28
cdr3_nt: TGTGCTTGCACCAGCGTAGAGGGACGGATGCTCAATCAGCCCCAGCATTTT
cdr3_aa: CACTSVEGRMLNQPQHF

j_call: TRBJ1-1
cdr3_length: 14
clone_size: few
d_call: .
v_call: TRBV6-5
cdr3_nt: TGTGCCAGCAGGAAATTAGAGGGTGAGACTGAAGCTTTCTTT
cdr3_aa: CASRKLEGETEAFF

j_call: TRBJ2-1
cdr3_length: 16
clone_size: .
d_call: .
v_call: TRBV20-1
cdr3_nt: TGCAGTGCCCCCCAAACGCCAGGAGACAAAATGGATGAGCAGTTCTTC
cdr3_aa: CSAPQTPGDKMDEQFF

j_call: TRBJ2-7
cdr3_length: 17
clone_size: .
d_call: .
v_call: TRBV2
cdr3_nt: TGTGCCAGCAGTGAGGCAGGTAGCGGTCTCTTATCGGGCGAGCAGTACTTC
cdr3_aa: CASSEAGSGLLSGEQYF

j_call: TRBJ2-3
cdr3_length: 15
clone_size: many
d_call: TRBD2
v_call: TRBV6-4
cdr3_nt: TGTGCCAGCAGTGAATCTAGCGGGAGCACAGATACGCAGTATTTT
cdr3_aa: CASSESSGSTDTQYF

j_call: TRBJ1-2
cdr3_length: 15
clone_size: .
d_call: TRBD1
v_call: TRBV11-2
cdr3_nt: TGTGCCAGCAGCTTAGCGGGACAGCCAATTTATGGCTACACCTTC
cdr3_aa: CASSLAGQPIYGYTF

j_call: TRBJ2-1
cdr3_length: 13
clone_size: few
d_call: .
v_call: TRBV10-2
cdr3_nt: TGCGCCAGCAGCACAGGGAACTACAATGAGCAGTTCTTC
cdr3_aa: CASSTGNYNEQFF

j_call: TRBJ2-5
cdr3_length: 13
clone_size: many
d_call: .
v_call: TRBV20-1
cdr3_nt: TGCAGTGCTGCAACAGAGCGCGGAGAGACCCAGTACTTC
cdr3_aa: CSAATERGETQYF

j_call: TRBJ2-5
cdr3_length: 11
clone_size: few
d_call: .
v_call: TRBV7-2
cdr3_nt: TGTGCCAGCAGCTTTCGGGAGACCCAGTACTTC
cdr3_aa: CASSFRETQYF

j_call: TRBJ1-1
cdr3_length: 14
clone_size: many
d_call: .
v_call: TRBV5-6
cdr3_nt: TGTGCCAGCAGCTTGCTCCTAGCGGACACTGAAGCTTTCTTT
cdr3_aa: CASSLLLADTEAFF

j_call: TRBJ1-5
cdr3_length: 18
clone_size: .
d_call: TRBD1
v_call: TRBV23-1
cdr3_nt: TGCGCCAGCAGTCAATCGAGGACAGGGGGCTGTGGCAATCAGCCCCAGCATTTT
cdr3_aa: CASSQSRTGGCGNQPQHF

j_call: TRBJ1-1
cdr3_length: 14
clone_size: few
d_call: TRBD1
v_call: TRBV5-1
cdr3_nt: TGCGCCAGCAGGTTACAGGGGGCGCCCACTGAAGCTTTCTTT
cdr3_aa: CASRLQGAPTEAFF

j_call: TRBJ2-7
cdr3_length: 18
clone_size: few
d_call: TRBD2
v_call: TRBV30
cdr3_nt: TGTGCCTGGAGTGTACCGAGTTACGGGGGGGCCGTAAGCTACGAGCAGTACTTC
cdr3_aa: CAWSVPSYGGAVSYEQYF

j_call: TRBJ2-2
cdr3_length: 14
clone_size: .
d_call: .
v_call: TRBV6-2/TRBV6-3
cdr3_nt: TGTGCCAGCAGTGACCAGACGACCCGGGAGGAGCTGTTTTTT
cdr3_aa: CASSDQTTREELFF

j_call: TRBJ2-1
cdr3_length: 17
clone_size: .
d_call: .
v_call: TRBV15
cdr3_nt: TGTGCCACCAGCAGGCCGGCGGGCTTAAGCTCCTACAATGAGCAGTTCTTC
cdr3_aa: CATSRPAGLSSYNEQFF